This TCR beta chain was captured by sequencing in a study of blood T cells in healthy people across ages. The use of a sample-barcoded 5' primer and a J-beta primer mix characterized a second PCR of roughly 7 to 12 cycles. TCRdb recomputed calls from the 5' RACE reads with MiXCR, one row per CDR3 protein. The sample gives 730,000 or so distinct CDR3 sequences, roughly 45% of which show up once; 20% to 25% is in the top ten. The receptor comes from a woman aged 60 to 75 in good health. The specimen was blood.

Here the CDR3 DNA reads TGCAGTGCTAGTGCAGGGGCGGGAGGCTACACCTTC. Its translation is CSASAGAGGYTF. This chain uses TRBV20-1 with TRBJ1-2; TRBD1 might be the D (6 bases). Germline CDR1 reads DFQATT; CDR2 reads SNEGSKA (reference sequence). CDR3 length: 12 residues. Trimming left V 3 bases short and J 8 bases short, with 13 bases between.